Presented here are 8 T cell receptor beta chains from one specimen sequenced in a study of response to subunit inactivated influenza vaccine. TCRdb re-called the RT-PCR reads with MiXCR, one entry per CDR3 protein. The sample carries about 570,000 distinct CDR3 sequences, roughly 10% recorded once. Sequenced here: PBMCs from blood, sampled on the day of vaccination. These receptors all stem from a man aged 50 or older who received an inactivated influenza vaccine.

The CDR3 region is CASSLSFRRTSGGAYTQYF. Here the CDR3 DNA reads TGTGCCAGCAGCTTATCGTTTCGTAGGACTAGCGGGGGGGCCTATACGCAGTATTTT. The chain has TRBV7-2 and TRBJ2-3; TRBD2 matches at 15 bases. This CDR3 has 19 amino acids. Germline lookup yields CDR1 SGHTA and CDR2 FQGNSA. Germline trimming cut 2 bases from V and 7 bases from J; bases unmatched to any gene: 13.

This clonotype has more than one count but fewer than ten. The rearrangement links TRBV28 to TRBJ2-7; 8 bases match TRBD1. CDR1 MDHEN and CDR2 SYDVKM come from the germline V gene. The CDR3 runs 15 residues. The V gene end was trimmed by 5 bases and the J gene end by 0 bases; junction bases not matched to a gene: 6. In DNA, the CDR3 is TGTGCCAGCAGTCGACAGGGGTTGAGCTCCTACGAGCAGTACTTC. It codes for CASSRQGLSSYEQYF. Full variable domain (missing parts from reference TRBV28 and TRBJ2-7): DVKVTQSSRYLVKRTGEKVFLECVQDMDHENMFWYRQDPGLGLRLIYFSYDVKMKEKGDIPEGYSVSREKKERFSLILESASTNQTSMYLCASSRQGLSSYEQYFGPGTRLTVT.

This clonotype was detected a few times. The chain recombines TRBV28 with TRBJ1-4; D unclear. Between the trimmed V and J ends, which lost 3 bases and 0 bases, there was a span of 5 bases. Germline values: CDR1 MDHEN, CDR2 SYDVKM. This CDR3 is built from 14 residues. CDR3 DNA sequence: TGTGCCAGCAGTTTTTCAGCAACTAATGAAAAACTGTTTTTT. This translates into CASSFSATNEKLFF.

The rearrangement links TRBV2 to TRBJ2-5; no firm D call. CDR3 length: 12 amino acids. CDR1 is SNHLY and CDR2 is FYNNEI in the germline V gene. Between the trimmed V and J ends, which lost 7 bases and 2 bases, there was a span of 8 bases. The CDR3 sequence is CASMMTQETQYF. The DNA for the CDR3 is TGTGCCAGCATGATGACTCAAGAGACCCAGTACTTC.

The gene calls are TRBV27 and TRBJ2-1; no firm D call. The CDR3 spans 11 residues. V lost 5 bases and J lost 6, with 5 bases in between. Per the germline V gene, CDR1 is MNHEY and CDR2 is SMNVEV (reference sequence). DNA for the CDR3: TGTGCCAGCAGTAACGGCAATGAGCAGTTCTTC. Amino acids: CASSNGNEQFF.

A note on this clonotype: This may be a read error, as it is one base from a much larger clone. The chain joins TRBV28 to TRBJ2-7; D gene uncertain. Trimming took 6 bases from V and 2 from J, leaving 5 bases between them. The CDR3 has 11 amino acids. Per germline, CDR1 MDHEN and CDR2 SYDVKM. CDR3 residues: CASRDAYEQYF. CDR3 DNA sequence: TGTGCCAGCAGGGATGCCTACGAGCAGTACTTC.

Written as DNA, the CDR3 is TGCAGTGCTAGAGGGACTAGCGGTAATGAGCAGTTCTTC. Protein sequence: CSARGTSGNEQFF. The chain links TRBV20-1 to TRBJ2-1; 10 bases agree with TRBD2. V was clipped by 1 base and J by 7 bases; unmatched bases: 1. The CDR3 is 13 amino acids. Per the germline V gene, CDR1 is DFQATT and CDR2 is SNEGSKA (reference sequence).

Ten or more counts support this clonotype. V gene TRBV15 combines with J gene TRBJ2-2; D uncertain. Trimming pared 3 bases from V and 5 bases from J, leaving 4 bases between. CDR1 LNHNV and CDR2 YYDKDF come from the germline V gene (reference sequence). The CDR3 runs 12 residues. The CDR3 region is CATSRETGELFF. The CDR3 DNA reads TGTGCCACCAGCAGGGAAACCGGGGAGCTGTTTTTT.